The sequence of this T cell receptor (beta chain) was determined in a study of T cells in Graves' hyperthyroidism and ophthalmopathy. Study outcomes and limitations: Median prediction lead before ophthalmopathy onset was around seven months with the model.

CDR3 length: 14 amino acids. J was trimmed by 5 bases and V by 9 bases; bases with no gene match: 10. Looked up from germline, CDR1 is LNHDA and CDR2 is SQIVND (reference sequence). This clonotype has ten or more counts. The target antigen is unknown. Regions amplified from RNA transcripts were the TCR beta CDR3 regions. The HTBI set primed first-round TCR CDR3 RT-PCR. One entry per CDR3 protein results from TCRdb running MiXCR on the multiplex PCR reads. The sample has about 480,000 distinct CDR3 sequences, approximately 14% seen once. The sequence derives from a woman aged 18-29 years with Graves' hyperthyroidism. This chain uses TRBV19 with TRBJ1-2; 9 bases map to TRBD1. The sequenced material came from blood. CDR3 DNA sequence: TGTGCCAGCAGTCTGACAGGGGGAAATTATGGCTACACCTTC. Translating it yields CASSLTGGNYGYTF.